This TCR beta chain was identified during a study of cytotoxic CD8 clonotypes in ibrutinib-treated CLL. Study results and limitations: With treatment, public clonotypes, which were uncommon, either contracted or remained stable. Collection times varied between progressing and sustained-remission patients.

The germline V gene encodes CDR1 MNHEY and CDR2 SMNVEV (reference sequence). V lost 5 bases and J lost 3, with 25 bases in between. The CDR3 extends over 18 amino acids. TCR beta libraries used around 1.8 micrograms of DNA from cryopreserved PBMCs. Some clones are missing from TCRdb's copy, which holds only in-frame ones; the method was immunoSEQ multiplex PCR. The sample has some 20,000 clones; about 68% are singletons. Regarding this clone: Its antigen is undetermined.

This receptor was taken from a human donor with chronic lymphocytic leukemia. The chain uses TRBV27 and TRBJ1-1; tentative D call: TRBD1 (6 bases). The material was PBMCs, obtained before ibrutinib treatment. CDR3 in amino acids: CASSPHILFGGVDTEAFF. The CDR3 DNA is TGTGCCAGCAGTCCCCACATTTTGTTCGGGGGCGTTGACACTGAAGCTTTCTTT.